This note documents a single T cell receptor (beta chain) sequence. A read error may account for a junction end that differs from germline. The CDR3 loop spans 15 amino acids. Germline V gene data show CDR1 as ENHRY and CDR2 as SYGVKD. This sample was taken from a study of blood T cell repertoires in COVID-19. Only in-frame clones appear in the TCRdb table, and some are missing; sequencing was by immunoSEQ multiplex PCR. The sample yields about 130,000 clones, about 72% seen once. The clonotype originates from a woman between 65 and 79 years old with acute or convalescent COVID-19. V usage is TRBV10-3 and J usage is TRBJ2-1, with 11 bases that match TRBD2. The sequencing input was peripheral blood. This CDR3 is CAISGGSGRDNEQFF. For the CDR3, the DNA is TGTGCCATAAGTGGAGGTAGCGGGAGGGACAATGAGCAGTTCTTC.